Each of the 8 T cell receptor beta chains below was sequenced from the same sample in a study of cytomegalovirus exposure and HLA in healthy donors. Use of 60 Vbeta and 13 Jbeta primers characterized the PCR. The assay was immunoSEQ multiplex PCR, and TCRdb's table has in-frame clones only and misses some. Its clone listing holds about 52,000 clones. The sequencing input was PBMCs. These receptors were taken from a woman aged 55-70 years in good health and CMV-seropositive.

The gene calls are TRBV19 and TRBJ1-1; 8 positions match TRBD1. Germline CDR1 reads LNHDA; CDR2 reads SQIVND (reference sequence). Trimming took 4 bases from V and 4 from J; bases not matched to a gene: 5. This CDR3 contains 14 residues. The CDR3 spells CASSKDRGVTEAFF. CDR3 coding DNA: TGTGCCAGTAGTAAAGACAGGGGTGTCACTGAAGCTTTCTTT.

Concerning this clone itself: The junction and the germline gene differ at one end; a read error may be behind it. The genes are TRBV10-3 and TRBJ2-7; D unclear. The CDR3 length is 15 residues. Germline V gives CDR1 ENHRY, CDR2 SYGVKD. The CDR3 coding sequence is TGTGCCATCAATGAGTCGGCCCAGGTATCCTACGAGCAGTACTTC. The encoded protein is CAINESAQVSYEQYF.

This chain connects TRBV27 to TRBJ1-1; D might be TRBD1 (6 bases). V shed 5 bases and J shed 3 bases, with 19 bases lying between them. CDR1 is MNHEY and CDR2 is SMNVEV in the germline V gene (reference sequence). The CDR3 sequence is 16 residues long. This chain's CDR3 is CASSPSAGGFDTEAFF. The DNA of the CDR3 is TGTGCCAGCAGTCCCTCGGCGGGGGGCTTTGACACTGAAGCTTTCTTT.

The gene calls are TRBV10-3 and TRBJ1-1; a weak D match, TRBD1 (6 bases). Germline CDR1 ENHRY, CDR2 SYGVKD. The V gene lost 6 bases and the J gene lost 6 bases, with 14 bases spanning the gap. This CDR3 region has 13 residues. The CDR3 bases are TGTGCCATCAGCCAGGGGTTAGAGGCTGAAGCTTTCTTT. Encoded protein: CAISQGLEAEAFF.

This chain joins TRBV29-1 and TRBJ2-3; maybe TRBD2 (6 bases). V was cut by 6 bases and J by 1 base, with 14 bases left in between. The CDR3 runs to 14 residues. Germline V gives CDR1 SQVTM, CDR2 ANQGSEA. CDR3 loop: CSVIASVGTDTQYF. The CDR3 DNA follows: TGCAGCGTGATAGCTAGCGTGGGCACAGATACGCAGTATTTT.

The CDR3 nucleotides read TGTGCCAGCAGCCCCGGGACAGGGACCTCACCCCTCCACTTT. Translation gives CASSPGTGTSPLHF. V gene TRBV14 combines with J gene TRBJ1-6, with 9 bases fitting TRBD1. Per the germline V gene, CDR1 is SGHDN and CDR2 is FVKESK. Trimming cost V 4 bases and J 10 bases; bases outside gene matches: 5. The length of the CDR3 is 14 residues.

The genes are TRBV7-2 and TRBJ1-6, with 7 nucleotides matching TRBD1. Germline-derived CDR1 and CDR2 are SGHTA and FQGNSA. Losses at the gene ends were 8 bases for V and 8 bases for J; bases not matched to a gene: 9. The CDR3 has 14 amino acids. CDR3 in DNA: TGTGCCAGCGGATCCGGGACAGTCGATTCACCCCTCCACTTT. The encoded protein is CASGSGTVDSPLHF.

The chain is built from TRBV6-5 and TRBJ2-5, with 8 bases lining up with TRBD1. The V gene's germline CDR1 is MNHEY and CDR2 SVGAGI. The CDR3 spans 13 residues. The junction had 4 bases not matched to a gene; V was cut back by 5 bases and J by 5 bases. The CDR3 DNA sequence: TGTGCCAGCAGTCGGACAGGGACGGAGACCCAGTACTTC. This gives the protein CASSRTGTETQYF.